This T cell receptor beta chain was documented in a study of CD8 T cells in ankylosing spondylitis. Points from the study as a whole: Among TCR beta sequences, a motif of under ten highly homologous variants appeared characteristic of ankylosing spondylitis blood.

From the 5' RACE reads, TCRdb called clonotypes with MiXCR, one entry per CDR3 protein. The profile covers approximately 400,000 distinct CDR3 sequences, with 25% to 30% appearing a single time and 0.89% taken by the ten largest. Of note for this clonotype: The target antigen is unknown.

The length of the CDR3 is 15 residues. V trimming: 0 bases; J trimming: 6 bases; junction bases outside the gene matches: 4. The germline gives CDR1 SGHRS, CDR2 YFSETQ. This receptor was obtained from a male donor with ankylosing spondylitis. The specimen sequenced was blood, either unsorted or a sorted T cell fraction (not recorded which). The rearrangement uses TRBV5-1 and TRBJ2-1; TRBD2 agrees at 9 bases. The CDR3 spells CASSLGLAAPNEQFF. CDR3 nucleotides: TGCGCCAGCAGCTTGGGACTAGCGGCCCCCAATGAGCAGTTCTTC.